These 14 T cell receptor beta chains were sequenced from one sample in a study of blood T cell repertoires in COVID-19. Profiling relied on immunoSEQ multiplex PCR, and the TCRdb table lists in-frame clones only, not all of them. The top ten hold less than 4.5% of the sample, which has under 300,000 clones, roughly 86% seen once. The sequenced sample was peripheral blood. The source is a man aged 45-65 years with acute or convalescent COVID-19.

The J gene is TRBJ1-3, the V gene TRBV11-2, with no clear D. Germline CDR1 is SGHAT and CDR2 is FQNNGV. The CDR3 runs to 16 residues. V lost 1 base, J lost 0 bases, and 10 bases lay in between. CDR3 in DNA: TGTGCCAGCAGCTTAGGTTATGGGAGCTCTGGAAACACCATATATTTT. Its translation: CASSLGYGSSGNTIYF.

This sequence joins TRBV6-6 and TRBJ2-7, with a weak D call TRBD1 (6 bases). The CDR3 runs to 15 residues. V lost 5 bases and J 4 bases, leaving 18 bases between the germline ends. The germline CDR1 and CDR2 sequences are MNHNY and SVGAGI (reference sequence). As DNA, the CDR3 is TGTGCCAGCAGTCCGAGTTCCGGGACACTGTACGAGCAGTACTTC. This encodes CASSPSSGTLYEQYF.

The chain links TRBV9 to TRBJ2-5, with 7 bases that match TRBD2. Trimming removed 3 bases from V and 1 base from J; junction bases left unmatched: 3. Germline V gene data show CDR1 as SGDLS and CDR2 as YYNGEE. The CDR3 has 14 residues. The CDR3 DNA follows: TGTGCCAGCAGCGCTAGCGGTAGCCAAGAGACCCAGTACTTC. Its translation is CASSASGSQETQYF.

This chain joins TRBV28 and TRBJ1-5; D remains unclear. The CDR3 contains 15 residues. CDR1 is MDHEN and CDR2 is SYDVKM in the germline V gene. V was trimmed by 5 bases and J by 5 bases, leaving 16 bases between them. CDR3 nucleotide sequence: TGTGCCAGCAGTCCCACGGGAAGCGGGGATCAGCCCCAGCATTTT. Translation gives CASSPTGSGDQPQHF.

This rearrangement joins TRBV12-5 to TRBJ2-7; 8 bases align to TRBD1. The CDR3 has 18 residues. Looked up from germline, CDR1 is LGHNT and CDR2 is FRNRAP. V gave up 1 base and J gave up 2 bases; unmatched junction bases: 13. The CDR3 region is CASGLARTGSLTAYEQYF. The CDR3 region has the DNA TGTGCTAGTGGTTTGGCGAGGACAGGGTCCCTCACGGCCTACGAGCAGTACTTC.

To note about this clone: This sample also contains other DNA sequences that code for the same CDR3. The chain has TRBV30 and TRBJ1-5; 7 nucleotides agree with TRBD1. Germline-derived CDR1 and CDR2 are GTSNPN and SVGIG (reference sequence). The length of the CDR3 is 14 residues. V shed 0 bases, J shed 2 bases, and the junction held 1 base outside the gene matches. CDR3 in DNA: TGTGCCTGGAGTGTACAGGGGCGCAATCAGCCCCAGCATTTT. Its translation is CAWSVQGRNQPQHF.

The chain uses TRBV27 and TRBJ1-2; 11 bases are shared with TRBD1. This CDR3 has 16 residues. CDR1 is MNHEY, CDR2 SMNVEV, per germline (reference sequence). Trimming cost V 3 bases and J 1 base; bases outside gene matches: 4. The CDR3 nucleotides are TGTGCCAGCAGTTTTGGCGGGACAGGGGGTAACTATGGCTACACCTTC. Translation gives CASSFGGTGGNYGYTF.

V gene TRBV15 combines with J gene TRBJ2-3, with 9 bases lining up with TRBD2. V lost 2 bases to trimming and J lost 5 bases; unmatched junction nucleotides: 11. Germline V CDR1 and CDR2: LNHNV, YYDKDF (reference sequence). The length of the CDR3 is 17 residues. CDR3 bases: TGTGCCACCAGCAGAAATCGGGGTAGCGGGGGCAAAGATACGCAGTATTTT. This codes for CATSRNRGSGGKDTQYF.

This clone showed up just once. This rearrangement joins TRBV28 to TRBJ1-3; D possibly corresponds to TRBD1 (5 bases). This CDR3 region has 14 residues. V dropped 6 bases and J dropped 4 bases, with 13 bases sitting between them. Germline loops: CDR1 MDHEN, CDR2 SYDVKM. The CDR3 nucleotides read TGTGCCAGCAGCTCGGGGGGGGTCGGAAACACCATATATTTT. This encodes CASSSGGVGNTIYF.

The chain uses TRBV28 and TRBJ2-2, with D perhaps matching TRBD2 (7 bases). This CDR3 contains 14 residues. Germline V lookup: CDR1 MDHEN, CDR2 SYDVKM. Trimming took off 5 bases at V and 6 bases at J, with 13 bases between the two ends. DNA of the CDR3: TGTGCCAGCAGTGGAGGGGGAGGGGCCGGGGAGCTGTTTTTT. Its translation is CASSGGGGAGELFF. Combining the CDR3 with reference TRBV28 and TRBJ2-2 gives the whole variable domain DVKVTQSSRYLVKRTGEKVFLECVQDMDHENMFWYRQDPGLGLRLIYFSYDVKMKEKGDIPEGYSVSREKKERFSLILESASTNQTSMYLCASSGGGGAGELFFGEGSRLTVL.

The CDR3 sequence is CASSKGQGAYEQYF. The CDR3 coding sequence is TGCGCCAGCAGCAAAGGACAGGGGGCCTACGAGCAGTACTTC. The rearrangement uses TRBV5-1 and TRBJ2-7; 10 positions match TRBD1. Germline lookup yields CDR1 SGHRS and CDR2 YFSETQ. The CDR3 runs 14 residues. The V gene end was trimmed by 4 bases and the J gene end by 2 bases; junction bases not matched to a gene: 3.

This chain connects TRBV5-4 to TRBJ2-5; D is undetermined. V lost 0 bases to trimming and J lost 0 bases, with 9 bases between them. Per the germline V gene, CDR1 is SGHNT and CDR2 is YYREEE (reference sequence). The CDR3 consists of 15 residues. Here the CDR3 DNA reads TGTGCCAGCAGCTTGGGGGCCAGAGACCAAGAGACCCAGTACTTC. Protein product: CASSLGARDQETQYF.

The gene calls are TRBV5-4 and TRBJ2-2; D not resolved. Trimming cost V 4 bases and J 2 bases, with 6 bases left between them. This CDR3 has 13 residues. Germline assignment: CDR1 SGHNT and CDR2 YYREEE (reference sequence). In nucleotides, the CDR3 is TGTGCCAGCAGCAAAACTAACACCGGGGAGCTGTTTTTT. Encoded protein: CASSKTNTGELFF.

The chain has TRBV5-1 and TRBJ2-7, with a possible D match to TRBD2 (5 bases). The CDR3 has 14 amino acids. Germline lookup yields CDR1 SGHRS and CDR2 YFSETQ. V was clipped by 1 base and J by 0 bases, with 8 bases between them. The CDR3 loop reads CASSLIGGSYEQYF. The CDR3, as DNA: TGCGCCAGCAGCTTGATAGGAGGCTCCTACGAGCAGTACTTC.